The sample holds many counts of the clone carrying this T cell receptor (beta chain). Its antigen is as yet unknown. The V end was cut by 3 bases, the J end by 5 bases, with 13 bases between. The V gene's germline CDR1 is SNHLY and CDR2 FYNNEI. The CDR3 is 15 residues long. These data originate in a study of identical twins. In TCRdb, the 5' RACE reads were re-called with MiXCR into one record per CDR3 protein. This table holds 200,000 to 300,000 distinct CDR3 sequences, 7% found once. Overall study results and limits: It was cross-sectional statistical analysis, not following the same donors, that the conclusions relied on. Fewer insertions marked abundant cord blood beta clonotypes; young adult naive trended weakly, memory not at all.

These same data were also listed under a study on yellow fever vaccine responses in identical twins.

The chain recombines TRBV2 with TRBJ2-2; D is undetermined. The sequence derives from a woman under 30 in good health. The sequencing input was memory (CD45RO+) T cells sorted from blood. This chain's CDR3 is CASSDQSTPTGELFF. The CDR3 bases are TGTGCCAGCAGTGATCAGTCGACACCAACCGGGGAGCTGTTTTTT.